A single sample gave rise to the 8 T cell receptor beta chains below, sequenced in a study of breast tumors, draining lymph nodes, adjacent tissues. Axillary draining lymph nodes of breast cancer patients supplied the node samples. TCRdb analysed the multiplex PCR reads with MiXCR anew, one entry per CDR3 protein. The sample comprises approximately 90,000 distinct CDR3 sequences, approximately 30% of which are singletons, and more than 8% rests with the top ten. The sample was axillary lymph node tissue. All receptors derive from a female donor with breast cancer. Some clones in this sample may be carry-over from other donors' samples.

This clonotype was recorded many times. The genes are TRBV19 and TRBJ2-5, with D perhaps TRBD1 (6 bases). Germline V gene data show CDR1 as LNHDA and CDR2 as SQIVND (reference sequence). CDR3 length: 14 residues. Trimming pared 7 bases from V and 0 bases from J, leaving 12 bases between. DNA of the CDR3: TGTGCCAGTACCGCCACAGGGAACCAAGAGACCCAGTACTTC. This sequence encodes CASTATGNQETQYF.

This clonotype was detected ten times or more. This chain connects TRBV28 to TRBJ1-2; D not resolved. The CDR3 has 17 residues. Trimming left V 3 bases short and J 7 bases short, with 24 bases between. The germline CDR1 and CDR2 sequences are MDHEN and SYDVKM. CDR3 in amino acids: CASSLPIRGRGKSGYTF. CDR3 coding DNA: TGTGCCAGCAGTTTGCCTATCCGTGGGAGAGGTAAAAGTGGCTACACCTTC.

About this clonotype itself: A junction end diverges from the germline sequence, so it may reflect a read error. This chain connects TRBV6-1 to TRBJ1-2, with D possibly matching TRBD1 (5 bases). This CDR3 region has 15 residues. Germline V CDR1 and CDR2: MNHNS, SASEGT. The CDR3 here is CARKRDGLSGYGYAF. CDR3 in DNA: TGCGCCAGGAAGAGGGACGGACTAAGTGGCTATGGCTACGCCTTT.

There are many counts of this clonotype. The V gene is TRBV5-6, the J gene TRBJ2-5, with D unresolved. This CDR3 is built from 17 residues. Trimming took off 0 bases at V and 0 bases at J, with 15 bases between the two ends. The germline gives CDR1 SGHDT, CDR2 YYEEEE. CDR3 loop: CASSLGRVAVYQETQYF. The CDR3 nucleotides read TGTGCCAGCAGCTTGGGACGGGTAGCAGTCTACCAAGAGACCCAGTACTTC.

Concerning this clonotype: A much larger clone differs by one base, so this may be a read error. This chain links TRBV6-2 or TRBV6-3 with TRBJ1-2, with D perhaps matching TRBD1 (5 bases). CDR1 is MNHEY and CDR2 is SVGEGT in the germline V gene. There are 11 residues in the CDR3. Trimming stripped 11 bases from V and 2 bases from J, with 9 bases between. The CDR3 DNA sequence: TGTGCCTGTTGGGGGAACTATGGCTACACCTTC. The encoded protein is CACWGNYGYTF.

This clonotype was seen repeatedly, ten times or more. The rearrangement joins TRBV27 to TRBJ2-7; 9 bases align to TRBD2. The CDR3 runs to 15 residues. Germline trimming cut 6 bases from V and 7 bases from J; bases unmatched to any gene: 13. In germline, CDR1 is MNHEY, CDR2 SMNVEV (reference sequence). DNA for the CDR3: TGTGCCAGCAGCCGCGACGTCGGCGGGAGGGCGGAGCAGTACTTC. This encodes CASSRDVGGRAEQYF.

This clonotype was detected many times. The gene calls are TRBV6-5 and TRBJ2-7; D is perhaps TRBD1 or TRBD2 (5 bases each). The CDR3 contains 14 residues. Germline-derived CDR1 and CDR2 are MNHEY and SVGAGI. The V end lost 5 bases, the J end lost 6 bases, and 17 bases lay between the germline ends. In DNA form, the CDR3 reads TGTGCCAGCAGTCCCAGGGAAGGGCGGGCCGAGCAGTACTTC. Residues: CASSPREGRAEQYF.

This clonotype appeared many times. J is TRBJ2-5 and V is TRBV7-8, with TRBD1 identical over 7 bases. CDR1 SGHVS and CDR2 FQNEAQ come from the germline V gene. This CDR3 contains 18 residues. The V segment lost 3 bases and the J segment 3 bases; nucleotides outside the gene matches: 16. Here the CDR3 DNA reads TGTGCCAGCAGCTTGTCGGTGCTTGTTTGGGACAGAGAAGAGACCCAGTACTTC. Protein: CASSLSVLVWDREETQYF.